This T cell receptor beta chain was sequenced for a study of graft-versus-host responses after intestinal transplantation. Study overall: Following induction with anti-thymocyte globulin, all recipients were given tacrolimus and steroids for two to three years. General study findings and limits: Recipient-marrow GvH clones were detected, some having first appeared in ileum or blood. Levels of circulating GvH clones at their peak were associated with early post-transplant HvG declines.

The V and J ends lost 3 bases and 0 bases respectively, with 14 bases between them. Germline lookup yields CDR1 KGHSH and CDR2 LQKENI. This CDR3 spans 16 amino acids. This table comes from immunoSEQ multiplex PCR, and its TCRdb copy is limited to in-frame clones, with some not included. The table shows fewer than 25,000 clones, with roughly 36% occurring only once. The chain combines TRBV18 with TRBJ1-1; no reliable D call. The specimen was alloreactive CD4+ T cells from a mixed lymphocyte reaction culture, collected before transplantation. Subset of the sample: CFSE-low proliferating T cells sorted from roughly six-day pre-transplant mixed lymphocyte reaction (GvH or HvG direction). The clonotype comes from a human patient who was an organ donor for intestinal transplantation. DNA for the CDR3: TGTGCCAGCTCACCCACGAATAGCGGACTGAACACTGAAGCTTTCTTT. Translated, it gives CASSPTNSGLNTEAFF.